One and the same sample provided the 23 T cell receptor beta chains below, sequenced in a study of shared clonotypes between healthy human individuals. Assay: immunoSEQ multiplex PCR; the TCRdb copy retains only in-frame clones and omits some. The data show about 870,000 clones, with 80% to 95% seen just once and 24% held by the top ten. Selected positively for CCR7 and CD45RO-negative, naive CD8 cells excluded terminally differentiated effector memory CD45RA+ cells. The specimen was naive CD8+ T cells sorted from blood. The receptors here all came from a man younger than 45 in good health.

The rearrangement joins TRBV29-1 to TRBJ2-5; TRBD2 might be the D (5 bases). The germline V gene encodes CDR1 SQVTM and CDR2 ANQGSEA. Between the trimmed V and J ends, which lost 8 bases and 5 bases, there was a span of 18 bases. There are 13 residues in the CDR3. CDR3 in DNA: TGCAGCTCCACAGAGGGCTTAGGGGAGACCCAGTACTTC. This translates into CSSTEGLGETQYF.

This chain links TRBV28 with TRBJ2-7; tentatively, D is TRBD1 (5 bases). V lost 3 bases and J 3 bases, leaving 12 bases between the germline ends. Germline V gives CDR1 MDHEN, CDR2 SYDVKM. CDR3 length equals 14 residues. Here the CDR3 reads CASSFPGQGYEQYF. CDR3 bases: TGTGCCAGCAGTTTCCCCGGCCAGGGCTACGAGCAGTACTTC. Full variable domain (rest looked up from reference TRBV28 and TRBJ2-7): DVKVTQSSRYLVKRTGEKVFLECVQDMDHENMFWYRQDPGLGLRLIYFSYDVKMKEKGDIPEGYSVSREKKERFSLILESASTNQTSMYLCASSFPGQGYEQYFGPGTRLTVT.

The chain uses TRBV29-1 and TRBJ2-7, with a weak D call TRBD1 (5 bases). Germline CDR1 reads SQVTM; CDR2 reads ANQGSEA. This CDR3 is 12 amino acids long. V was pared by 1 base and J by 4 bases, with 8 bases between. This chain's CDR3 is CSVEGGQYEQYF. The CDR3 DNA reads TGCAGCGTTGAAGGGGGCCAGTACGAGCAGTACTTC.

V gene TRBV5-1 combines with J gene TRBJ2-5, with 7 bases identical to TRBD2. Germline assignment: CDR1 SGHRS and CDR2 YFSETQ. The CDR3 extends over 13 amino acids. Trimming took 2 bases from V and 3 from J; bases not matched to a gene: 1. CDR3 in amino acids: CASSFRGEETQYF. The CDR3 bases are TGCGCCAGCAGCTTCCGGGGGGAAGAGACCCAGTACTTC.

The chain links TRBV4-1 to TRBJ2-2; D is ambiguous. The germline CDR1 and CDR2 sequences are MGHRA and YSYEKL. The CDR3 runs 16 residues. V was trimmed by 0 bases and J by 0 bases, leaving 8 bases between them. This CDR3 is CASSQEGLPNTGELFF. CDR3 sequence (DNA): TGCGCCAGCAGCCAAGAAGGCCTTCCGAACACCGGGGAGCTGTTTTTT.

The CDR3 DNA sequence: TGTGCCAGCAGCCCGCGGACAGGGACCGAGCAGTACTTC. Its protein is CASSPRTGTEQYF. This sequence joins TRBV7-8 and TRBJ2-7, with TRBD1 identical over 8 bases. Germline loops: CDR1 SGHVS, CDR2 FQNEAQ. V was pared by 5 bases and J by 6 bases, with 6 bases of the junction left unmatched. CDR3 size: 13 residues.

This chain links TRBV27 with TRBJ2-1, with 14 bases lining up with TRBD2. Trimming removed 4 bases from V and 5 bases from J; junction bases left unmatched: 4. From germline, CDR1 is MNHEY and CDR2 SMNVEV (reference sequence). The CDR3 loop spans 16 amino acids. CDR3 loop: CASSYRTSGRNNEQFF. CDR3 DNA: TGTGCCAGCAGTTACAGGACTAGCGGGAGGAACAATGAGCAGTTCTTC.

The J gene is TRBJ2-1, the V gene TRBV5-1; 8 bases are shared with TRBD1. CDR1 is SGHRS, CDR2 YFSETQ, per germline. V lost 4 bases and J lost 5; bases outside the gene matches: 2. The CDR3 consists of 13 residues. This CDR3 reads CASSLGQDNEQFF. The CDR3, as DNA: TGCGCCAGCAGCCTGGGACAGGACAATGAGCAGTTCTTC.

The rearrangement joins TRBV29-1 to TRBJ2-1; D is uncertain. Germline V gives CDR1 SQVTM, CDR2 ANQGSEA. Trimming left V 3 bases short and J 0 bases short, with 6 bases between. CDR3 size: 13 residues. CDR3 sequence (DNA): TGCAGCGTTGACTCTAGCTCCTACAATGAGCAGTTCTTC. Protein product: CSVDSSSYNEQFF.

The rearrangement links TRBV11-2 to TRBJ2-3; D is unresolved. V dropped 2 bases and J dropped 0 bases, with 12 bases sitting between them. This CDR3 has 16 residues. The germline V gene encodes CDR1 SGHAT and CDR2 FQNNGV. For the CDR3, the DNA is TGTGCCAGCAGCTTAAATCGAGGAGCTAGCACAGATACGCAGTATTTT. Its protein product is CASSLNRGASTDTQYF. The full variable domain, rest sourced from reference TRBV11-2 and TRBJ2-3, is EAGVAQSPRYKIIEKRQSVAFWCNPISGHATLYWYQQILGQGPKLLIQFQNNGVVDDSQLPKDRFSAERLKGVDSTLKIQPAKLEDSAVYLCASSLNRGASTDTQYFGPGTRLTVL.

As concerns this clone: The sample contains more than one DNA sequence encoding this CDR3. The CDR3 region has the DNA TGTGCCAGCAGTCCGACAGGGCTCGGCTACACCTTC. It is translated as CASSPTGLGYTF. The chain is built from TRBV27 and TRBJ1-2, with 7 bases matching TRBD1. Germline CDR1 and CDR2: MNHEY and SMNVEV (reference sequence). The V and J ends lost 5 bases and 8 bases, in that order; junction bases with no gene match: 5. The CDR3 runs to 12 residues.

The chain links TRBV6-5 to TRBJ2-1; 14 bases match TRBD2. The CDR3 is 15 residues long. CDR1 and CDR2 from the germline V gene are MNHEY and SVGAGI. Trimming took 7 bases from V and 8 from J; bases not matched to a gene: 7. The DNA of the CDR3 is TGTGCCAGCATGACTAGCGGGAGGGGGCTGGATGAGCAGTTCTTC. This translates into CASMTSGRGLDEQFF.

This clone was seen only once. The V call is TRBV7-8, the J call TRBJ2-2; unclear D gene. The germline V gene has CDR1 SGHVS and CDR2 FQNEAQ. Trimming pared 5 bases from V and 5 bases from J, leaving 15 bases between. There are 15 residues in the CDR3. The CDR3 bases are TGTGCCAGCAGCCTTCTGAGAACACGGACCGGGGAGCTGTTTTTT. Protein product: CASSLLRTRTGELFF.

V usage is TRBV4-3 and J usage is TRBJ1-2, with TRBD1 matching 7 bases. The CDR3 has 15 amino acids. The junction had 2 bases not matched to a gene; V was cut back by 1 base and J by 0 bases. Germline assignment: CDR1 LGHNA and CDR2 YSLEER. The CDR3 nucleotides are TGCGCCAGCAGCCAAGGGGGACAGTCTAACTATGGCTACACCTTC. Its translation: CASSQGGQSNYGYTF.

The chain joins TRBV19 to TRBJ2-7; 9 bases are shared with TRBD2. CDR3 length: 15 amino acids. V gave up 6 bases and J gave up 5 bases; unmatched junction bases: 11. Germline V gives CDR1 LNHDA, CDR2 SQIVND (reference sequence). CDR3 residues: CASSLTSGPPNEQYF. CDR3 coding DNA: TGTGCCAGTAGCCTGACTAGCGGACCTCCTAACGAGCAGTACTTC.

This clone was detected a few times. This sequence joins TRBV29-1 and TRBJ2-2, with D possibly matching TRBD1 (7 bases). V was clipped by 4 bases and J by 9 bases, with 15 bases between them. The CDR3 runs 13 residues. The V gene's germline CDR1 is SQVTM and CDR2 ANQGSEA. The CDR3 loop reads CSVGSQGGWELFF. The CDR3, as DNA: TGCAGCGTTGGGTCTCAGGGGGGCTGGGAGCTGTTTTTT.

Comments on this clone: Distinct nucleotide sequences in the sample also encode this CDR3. The CDR3 protein is CASSHRDRAYEQYF. CDR3 nucleotides: TGTGCCAGCAGCCATCGGGACAGGGCTTACGAGCAGTACTTC. This chain joins TRBV7-9 and TRBJ2-7; TRBD1 matches at 9 bases. Germline V gene data show CDR1 as SEHNR and CDR2 as FQNEAQ (reference sequence). This CDR3 is 14 amino acids long. V dropped 5 bases and J dropped 4; count of bases not matched to a gene: 6.

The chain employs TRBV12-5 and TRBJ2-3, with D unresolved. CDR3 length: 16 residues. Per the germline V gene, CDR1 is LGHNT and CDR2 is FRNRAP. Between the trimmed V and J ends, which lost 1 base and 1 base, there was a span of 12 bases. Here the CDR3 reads CASGLAIEIGTDTQYF. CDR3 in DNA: TGTGCTAGTGGTTTGGCTATCGAAATAGGCACAGATACGCAGTATTTT.

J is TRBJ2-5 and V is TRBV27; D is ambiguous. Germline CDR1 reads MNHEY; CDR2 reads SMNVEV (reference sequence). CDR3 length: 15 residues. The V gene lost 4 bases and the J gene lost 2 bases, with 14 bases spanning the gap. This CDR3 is CASSYLTQRQETQYF. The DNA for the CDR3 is TGTGCCAGCAGTTACCTCACACAGAGACAAGAGACCCAGTACTTC.

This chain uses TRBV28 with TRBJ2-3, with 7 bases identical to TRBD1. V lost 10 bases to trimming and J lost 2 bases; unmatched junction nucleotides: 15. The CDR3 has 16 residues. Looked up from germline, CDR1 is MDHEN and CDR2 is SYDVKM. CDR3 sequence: CATLGGFKRHTDTQYF. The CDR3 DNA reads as TGTGCCACCTTAGGGGGCTTTAAGCGGCACACAGATACGCAGTATTTT.

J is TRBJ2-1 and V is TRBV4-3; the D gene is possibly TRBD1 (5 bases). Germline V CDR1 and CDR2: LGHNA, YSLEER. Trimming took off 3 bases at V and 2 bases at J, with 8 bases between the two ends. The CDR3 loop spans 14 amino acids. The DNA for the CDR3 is TGCGCCAGCAGCCATGCAGGGACCTACAATGAGCAGTTCTTC. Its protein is CASSHAGTYNEQFF.

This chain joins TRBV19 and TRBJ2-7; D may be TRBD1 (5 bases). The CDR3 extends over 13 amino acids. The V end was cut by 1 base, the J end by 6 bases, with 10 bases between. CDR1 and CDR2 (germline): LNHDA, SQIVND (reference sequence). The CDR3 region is CASSIVGAREQYF. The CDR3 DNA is TGTGCCAGTAGTATAGTAGGGGCTCGCGAGCAGTACTTC.

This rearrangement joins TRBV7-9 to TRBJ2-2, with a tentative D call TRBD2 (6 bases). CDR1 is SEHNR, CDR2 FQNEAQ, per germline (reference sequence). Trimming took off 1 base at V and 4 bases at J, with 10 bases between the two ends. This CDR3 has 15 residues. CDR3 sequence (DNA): TGTGCCAGCAGCTTAGGGGGACTTCTCACCGGGGAGCTGTTTTTT. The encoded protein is CASSLGGLLTGELFF.